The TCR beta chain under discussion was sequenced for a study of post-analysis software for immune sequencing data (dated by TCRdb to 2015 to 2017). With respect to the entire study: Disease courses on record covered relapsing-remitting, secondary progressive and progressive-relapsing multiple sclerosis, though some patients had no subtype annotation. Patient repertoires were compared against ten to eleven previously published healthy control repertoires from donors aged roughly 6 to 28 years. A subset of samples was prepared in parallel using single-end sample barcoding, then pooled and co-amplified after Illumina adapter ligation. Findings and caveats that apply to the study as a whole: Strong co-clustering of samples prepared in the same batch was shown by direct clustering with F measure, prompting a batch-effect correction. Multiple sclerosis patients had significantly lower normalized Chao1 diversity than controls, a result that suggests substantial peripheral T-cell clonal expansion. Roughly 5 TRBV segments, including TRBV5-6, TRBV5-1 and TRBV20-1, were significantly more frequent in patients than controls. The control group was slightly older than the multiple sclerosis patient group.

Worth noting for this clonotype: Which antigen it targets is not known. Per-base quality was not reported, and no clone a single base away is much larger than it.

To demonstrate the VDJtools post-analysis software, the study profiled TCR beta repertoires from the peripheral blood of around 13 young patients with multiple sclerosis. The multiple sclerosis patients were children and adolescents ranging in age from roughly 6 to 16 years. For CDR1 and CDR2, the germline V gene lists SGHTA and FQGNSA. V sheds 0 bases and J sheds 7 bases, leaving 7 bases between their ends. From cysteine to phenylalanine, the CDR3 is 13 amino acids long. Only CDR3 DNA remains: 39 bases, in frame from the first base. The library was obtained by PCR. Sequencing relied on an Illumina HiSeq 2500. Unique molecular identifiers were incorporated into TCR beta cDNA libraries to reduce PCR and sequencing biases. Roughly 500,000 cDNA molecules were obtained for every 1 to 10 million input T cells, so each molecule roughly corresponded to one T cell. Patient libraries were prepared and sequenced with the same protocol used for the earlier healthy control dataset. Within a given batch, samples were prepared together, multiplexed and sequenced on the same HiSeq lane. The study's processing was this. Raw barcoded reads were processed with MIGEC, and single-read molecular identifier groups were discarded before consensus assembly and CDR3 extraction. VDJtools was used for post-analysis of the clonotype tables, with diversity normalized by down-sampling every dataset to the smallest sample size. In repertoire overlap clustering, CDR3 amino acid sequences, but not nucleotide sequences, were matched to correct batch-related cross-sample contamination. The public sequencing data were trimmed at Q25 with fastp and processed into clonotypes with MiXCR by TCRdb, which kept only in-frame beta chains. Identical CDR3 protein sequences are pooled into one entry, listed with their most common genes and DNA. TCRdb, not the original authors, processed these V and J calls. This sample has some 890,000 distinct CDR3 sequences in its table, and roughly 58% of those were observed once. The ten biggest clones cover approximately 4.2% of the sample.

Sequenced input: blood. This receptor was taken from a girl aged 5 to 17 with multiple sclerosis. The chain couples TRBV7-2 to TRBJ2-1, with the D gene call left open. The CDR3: CASSLAPSNEQFF. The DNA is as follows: TGTGCCAGCAGCTTAGCGCCCAGTAATGAGCAGTTCTTC.